This TCR beta chain was sequenced during a study of blood T cell repertoires in COVID-19. Study-level information: PBMCs, B-cell-depleted T cells, or T cells provided the cDNA or gDNA that made up the material.

In the authors' methods: Researchers report that nucleated cell counts were estimated from reference gene primer amplification. Profiled with immunoSEQ multiplex PCR; TCRdb holds only in-frame clones, not every one. That table furnishes V, J and clone size, whereas the DNA furnished D and trimming. The data hold over 70,000 clones, with about four fifths observed a single time. Germline V gives CDR1 SGHKS, CDR2 YYEKEE (reference sequence). This CDR3 region has 15 residues. Trimming removed 0 bases from V and 2 bases from J, with 10 bases in between. Sequencing input: peripheral blood. The rearrangement links TRBV5-5 to TRBJ2-3; the D is unclear. The sequence derives from a woman of 80 years or more with acute or convalescent COVID-19. The CDR3 here is CASSLGQSYTDTQYF. Written as DNA, the CDR3 is TGTGCCAGCAGCTTGGGGCAGTCTTACACAGATACGCAGTATTTT.